The next 3 T cell receptor beta chains were all read from a single sample in a study of PD-L1 blockade in urothelial cancer. Repertoires were generated with immunoSEQ multiplex PCR, while TCRdb's copy carries only in-frame clones and drops some. The sample lists roughly 110,000 clones, 75% to 95% occurring once. Time point given: peripheral blood 6 weeks after treatment start. The sequencing here drew on PBMCs, taken around atezolizumab (anti-PD-L1) treatment. The receptors were sampled from a man aged 55-75 years with urothelial cancer.

The chain employs TRBV23-1 and TRBJ2-3; 11 bases line up with TRBD1. TRBV23-1 is an ORF; its function is uncertain. Germline trimming cut 4 bases from V and 2 bases from J; bases unmatched to any gene: 5. The CDR3 spans 16 residues. The CDR3 nucleotides are TGCGCCAGCAGTCGAGGGACAGGGGGGCTCACAGATACGCAGTATTTT. Amino acid sequence: CASSRGTGGLTDTQYF.

V usage is TRBV11-1 and J usage is TRBJ2-3; TRBD2 aligns across 12 bases. Germline V gene sequence: CDR1 SGHAT, CDR2 FQDESV (reference sequence). With 4 bases clipped from V and 7 bases from J, the junction kept 6 bases outside the gene matches. The CDR3 contains 15 residues. CDR3 in amino acids: CASSSRLAGDYTQYF. Here the CDR3 DNA reads TGTGCCAGCAGCTCGAGACTAGCGGGAGACTATACGCAGTATTTT.

Turning to this clone: The CDR3 does not close with the conserved phenylalanine or tryptophan, likely indicating a read error. The chain has TRBV4-3 and TRBJ1-1; TRBD1 agrees at 8 bases. V was clipped by 2 bases and J by 3 bases; unmatched bases: 2. Germline V gene sequence: CDR1 LGHNA, CDR2 YSLEER. This CDR3 region has 14 residues. Here the CDR3 DNA reads TGCGCCAGCAGCCAACAACAGGGGGACACTGAAGCTTTCTCT. It codes for CASSQQQGDTEAFS.